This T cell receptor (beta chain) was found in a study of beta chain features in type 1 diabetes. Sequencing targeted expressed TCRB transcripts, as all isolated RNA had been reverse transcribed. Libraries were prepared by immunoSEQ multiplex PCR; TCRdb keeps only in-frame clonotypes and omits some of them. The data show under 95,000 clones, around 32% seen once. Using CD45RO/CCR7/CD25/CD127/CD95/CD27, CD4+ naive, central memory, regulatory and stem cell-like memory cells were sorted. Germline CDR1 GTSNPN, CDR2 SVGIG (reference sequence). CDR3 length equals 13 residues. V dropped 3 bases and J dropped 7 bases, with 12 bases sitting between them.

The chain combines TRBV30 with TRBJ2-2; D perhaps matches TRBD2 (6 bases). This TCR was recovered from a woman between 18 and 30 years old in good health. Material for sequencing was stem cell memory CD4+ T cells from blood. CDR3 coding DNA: TGTGCCTGGAGGGAGGGCCGGGACGGGGAGCTGTTTTTT. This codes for CAWREGRDGELFF.